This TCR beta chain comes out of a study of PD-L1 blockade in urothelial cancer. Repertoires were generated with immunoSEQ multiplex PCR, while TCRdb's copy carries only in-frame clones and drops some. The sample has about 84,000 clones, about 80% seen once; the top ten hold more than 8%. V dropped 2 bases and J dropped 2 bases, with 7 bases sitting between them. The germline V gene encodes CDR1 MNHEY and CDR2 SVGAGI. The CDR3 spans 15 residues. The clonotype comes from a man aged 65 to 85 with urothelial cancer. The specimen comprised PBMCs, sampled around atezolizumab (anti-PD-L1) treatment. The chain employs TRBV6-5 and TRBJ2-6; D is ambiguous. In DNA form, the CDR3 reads TGTGCCAGCAGTTACGCGAGGACTGGGGCCAACGTCCTGACTTTC. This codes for CASSYARTGANVLTF.